The 11 T cell receptor beta chains given below trace back to one sample, sequenced in a study of blood T cell repertoires in COVID-19. The assay was immunoSEQ multiplex PCR, and TCRdb's table has in-frame clones only and misses some. The sample records about 150,000 clones, 80% to 90% being singletons. Material: peripheral blood. The receptors derive from a woman in her thirties or forties with acute or convalescent COVID-19.

This clone was recorded once. The chain recombines TRBV30 with TRBJ1-1; maybe TRBD1 (5 bases). The V gene's germline CDR1 is GTSNPN and CDR2 SVGIG (reference sequence). This CDR3 is 13 amino acids long. The germline V and J ends were trimmed by 0 bases and 8 bases, with 13 bases remaining between them. This CDR3 is CAWSVRRRGEAFF. CDR3 DNA: TGTGCCTGGAGTGTACGGCGACGGGGGGAAGCTTTCTTT. The whole variable domain, remainder taken from reference TRBV30 and TRBJ1-1, is SQTIHQWPATLVQPVGSPLSLECTVEGTSNPNLYWYRQAAGRGLQLLFYSVGIGQISSEVPQNLSASRPQDRQFILSSKKLLLSDSGFYLCAWSVRRRGEAFFGQGTRLTVV.

V usage is TRBV5-6 and J usage is TRBJ2-7; a weak D match, TRBD1 (6 bases). The CDR3 loop spans 13 amino acids. Germline CDR1 and CDR2: SGHDT and YYEEEE. The V gene lost 6 bases and the J gene lost 4 bases, with 14 bases spanning the gap. The DNA for the CDR3 is TGTGCCAGCACCCCCGGACAGTATTACGAGCAGTACTTC. Protein sequence: CASTPGQYYEQYF.

The chain has TRBV30 and TRBJ1-4; 7 bases fit TRBD1. Germline V CDR1 and CDR2: GTSNPN, SVGIG (reference sequence). The ends lost 2 bases at V and 8 bases at J; junction bases unmatched: 11. This CDR3 has 15 residues. The DNA for the CDR3 is TGTGCCTGGAGTTCGACAGGGCAATTTGGAGAAAAACTGTTTTTT. Encoded protein: CAWSSTGQFGEKLFF.

The V and J genes are TRBV10-3 and TRBJ2-2; 10 nucleotides align to TRBD2. The CDR3 is 17 residues long. Germline V gene data show CDR1 as ENHRY and CDR2 as SYGVKD. The J segment lost 5 bases and the V segment lost 7 bases, leaving 13 bases of the junction unmatched. The CDR3 DNA reads as TGTGCCATCAATAGGCTAGCGGGAGTCGATGTAACCGGGGAGCTGTTTTTT. It yields the protein CAINRLAGVDVTGELFF.

For the CDR3, the DNA is TGTGCCAGCAGCCCGAGGACTAGCGGGGGGTCGAATGAGCAGTTCTTC. This codes for CASSPRTSGGSNEQFF. The V gene is TRBV5-6, the J gene TRBJ2-1, with 14 bases lining up with TRBD2. Germline V lookup: CDR1 SGHDT, CDR2 YYEEEE. The trim removed 4 bases at V and 7 bases at J, leaving 7 bases unmatched. The CDR3 has 16 residues.

The V and J genes are TRBV5-6 and TRBJ2-3; D gene uncertain. The CDR3 runs to 13 residues. The germline gives CDR1 SGHDT, CDR2 YYEEEE. V was clipped by 4 bases and J by 5 bases, with 11 bases between them. CDR3: CASSTGARDTQYF. DNA of the CDR3: TGTGCCAGCAGCACCGGTGCTAGAGATACGCAGTATTTT.

The chain combines TRBV27 with TRBJ2-2; TRBD2 matches at 10 bases. CDR1 and CDR2 (germline): MNHEY, SMNVEV (reference sequence). J was trimmed by 4 bases and V by 0 bases; bases with no gene match: 2. The CDR3 contains 16 residues. The DNA for the CDR3 is TGTGCCAGCAGTTTATCTAGCGGGGGGACCACCGGGGAGCTGTTTTTT. Protein product: CASSLSSGGTTGELFF.

This chain connects TRBV3-1 (or the pseudogene TRBV3-2) to TRBJ2-7; D is ambiguous. Germline-derived CDR1 and CDR2 are LGHDT and YNNKEL (reference sequence). The CDR3 consists of 14 residues. V lost 0 bases and J lost 3, with 9 bases in between. The CDR3 DNA reads TGTGCCAGCAGCCAAGATAATCGCGACTACGAGCAGTACTTC. It translates to CASSQDNRDYEQYF.

V usage is TRBV19 and J usage is TRBJ1-4; TRBD1 is a possible D gene (6 bases). The CDR3 has 15 amino acids. CDR1 and CDR2 from the germline V gene are LNHDA and SQIVND (reference sequence). Trimming shortened V by 1 base and J by 5 bases, and 11 bases separated the two germline ends. CDR3 protein: CASSIVGDRNEKLFF. The DNA for the CDR3 is TGTGCCAGTAGTATAGTAGGAGACAGGAATGAAAAACTGTTTTTT.

The chain joins TRBV27 to TRBJ2-7; a possible D gene is TRBD1 (5 bases). Germline CDR1 is MNHEY and CDR2 is SMNVEV (reference sequence). This CDR3 spans 12 amino acids. V was pared by 10 bases and J by 1 base, with 11 bases between. The CDR3 DNA reads as TGTGCCACCGGTAGACAGTCCTACGAGCAGTACTTC. Amino acids: CATGRQSYEQYF.

The chain carries TRBV4-2 and TRBJ2-3; no firm D call. Germline V gene lookup returns CDR1 LGHNA and CDR2 YNFKEQ. V lost 4 bases to trimming and J lost 4 bases, with 18 bases between them. This CDR3 comprises 16 residues. The CDR3: CASSLRSVWAPDTQYF. The CDR3 DNA is TGTGCCAGCAGCCTACGCTCCGTGTGGGCCCCAGATACGCAGTATTTT.